The 7 T cell receptor beta chains given below trace back to one sample, sequenced in a study of T cell responses to AZD1222 COVID-19 vaccine. Repertoires were generated with immunoSEQ multiplex PCR, while TCRdb's copy carries only in-frame clones and drops some. The table shows some 190,000 clones, with 94% occurring only once. The specimen comprised peripheral blood, sampled 28 days after the second dose of the MenACWY control vaccine. The receptors come from an adult who received the MenACWY meningococcal vaccine as a control.

DNA of the CDR3: TGTGCCAGCAGCTGGAGGGACCGGCCCTACGAGCAGTACTTC. Its protein product is CASSWRDRPYEQYF. J is TRBJ2-7 and V is TRBV7-8; tentative D call: TRBD2 (6 bases). Trimming pared 4 bases from V and 2 bases from J, leaving 12 bases between. Germline V CDR1 and CDR2: SGHVS, FQNEAQ. This CDR3 has 14 residues.

This rearrangement joins TRBV28 to TRBJ2-1, with 10 bases aligning to TRBD2. This CDR3 is 15 amino acids long. The germline CDR1 and CDR2 sequences are MDHEN and SYDVKM. With V trimmed by 5 bases and J by 6 bases, 7 bases remained unmatched. The CDR3 spells CASSDLAGVGNEQFF. The CDR3 coding sequence is TGTGCCAGCAGTGACCTAGCGGGAGTGGGCAATGAGCAGTTCTTC.

This clone was detected only once. The rearrangement uses TRBV10-3 and TRBJ2-3; 10 nucleotides match TRBD1. V shed 6 bases, J shed 5 bases, and the junction held 5 bases outside the gene matches. The CDR3 runs 14 residues. From germline, CDR1 is ENHRY and CDR2 SYGVKD. CDR3 DNA sequence: TGTGCCATCAGCAGACAGGGGGCGGAAGATACGCAGTATTTT. It is translated as CAISRQGAEDTQYF.

The V call is TRBV28, the J call TRBJ1-2; no reliable D call. V lost 2 bases, J lost 4 bases, and 14 bases lay in between. Germline CDR1 reads MDHEN; CDR2 reads SYDVKM. The CDR3 spans 15 residues. The chain's CDR3 is CASSLGQAWFYGYTF. CDR3 DNA: TGTGCCAGCAGTTTAGGGCAGGCCTGGTTCTATGGCTACACCTTC.

The chain joins TRBV28 to TRBJ2-7; unclear D gene. Germline V gene data show CDR1 as MDHEN and CDR2 as SYDVKM. CDR3 size: 14 residues. The V end lost 2 bases, the J end lost 0 bases, and 8 bases lay between the germline ends. CDR3: CASSLPSGSYEQYF. The CDR3 DNA follows: TGTGCCAGCAGTTTACCAAGTGGCTCCTACGAGCAGTACTTC.

The chain links TRBV28 to TRBJ1-4; D not certain. Germline CDR1 reads MDHEN; CDR2 reads SYDVKM. The CDR3 contains 15 residues. V gave up 0 bases and J gave up 0 bases, with 5 bases separating them. CDR3 residues: CASSLWSATNEKLFF. The CDR3 coding sequence is TGTGCCAGCAGTTTATGGTCTGCAACTAATGAAAAACTGTTTTTT.

The chain employs TRBV5-4 and TRBJ1-2, with a possible D match to TRBD1 (5 bases). Germline lookup yields CDR1 SGHNT and CDR2 YYREEE (reference sequence). V dropped 1 base and J dropped 5 bases, with 18 bases sitting between them. The CDR3 has 16 residues. DNA for the CDR3: TGTGCCAGCAGCTTGTGGGGGGGACTCGCCAGGTATGGCTACACCTTC. It codes for CASSLWGGLARYGYTF. Filled out from reference TRBV5-4 and TRBJ1-2, the complete variable domain reads ETGVTQSPTHLIKTRGQQVTLRCSSQSGHNTVSWYQQALGQGPQFIFQYYREEENGRGNFPPRFSGLQFPNYSSELNVNALELDDSALYLCASSLWGGLARYGYTFGSGTRLTVV.